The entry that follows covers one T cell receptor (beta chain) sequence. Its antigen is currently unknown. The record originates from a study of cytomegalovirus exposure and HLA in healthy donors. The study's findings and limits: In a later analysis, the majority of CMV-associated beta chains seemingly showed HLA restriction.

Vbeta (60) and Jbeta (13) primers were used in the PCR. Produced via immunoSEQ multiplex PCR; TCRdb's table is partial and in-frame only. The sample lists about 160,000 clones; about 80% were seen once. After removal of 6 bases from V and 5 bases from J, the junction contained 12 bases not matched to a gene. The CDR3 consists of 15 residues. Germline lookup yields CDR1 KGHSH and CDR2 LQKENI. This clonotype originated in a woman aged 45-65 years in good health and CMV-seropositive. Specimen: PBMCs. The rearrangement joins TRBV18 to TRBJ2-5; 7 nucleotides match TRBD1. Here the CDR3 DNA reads TGTGCCAGCTCCCTCCGACAGGGAAACAGTGAGACCCAGTACTTC. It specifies CASSLRQGNSETQYF. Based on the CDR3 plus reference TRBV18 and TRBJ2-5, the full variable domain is NAGVMQNPRHLVRRRGQEARLRCSPMKGHSHVYWYRQLPEEGLKFMVYLQKENIIDESGMPKERFSAEFPKEGPSILRIQQVVRGDSAAYFCASSLRQGNSETQYFGPGTRLLVL.